This T cell receptor beta chain came from a study of post-analysis software for immune sequencing data. For the study at large: Courses of disease covered relapsing-remitting, secondary progressive and progressive-relapsing multiple sclerosis.

The V gene end was trimmed by 5 bases and the J gene end by 4 bases; junction bases not matched to a gene: 5. Per germline, CDR1 MNHEY and CDR2 SVGAGI. The CDR3 has 16 residues. A word on this clonotype: What it binds is unknown.

Tagging with unique molecular identifiers was a feature of the TCR beta cDNA libraries. T cells numbering roughly 1 to 10 million yielded cDNA molecules that totaled roughly 500,000. TCRdb used MiXCR to reprocess the PCR reads, holding one entry per CDR3 protein. This sample has some 690,000 distinct CDR3 sequences; 55% to 60% occur once, and the top ten carry approximately 11%. Broader study findings: Five or six TRBV segments, TRBV5-6, TRBV5-1 and TRBV20-1 among them, were found more frequent in patients than controls. Same-batch samples co-clustered strongly by F measure. People with multiple sclerosis had a significantly lower normalized Chao1 diversity than controls did.

The sample taken for sequencing was blood. This receptor was obtained from a girl aged 2 to 10 with multiple sclerosis. The rearrangement links TRBV6-5 to TRBJ2-3; 14 bases fit TRBD2. CDR3 amino acids: CASSTGTSGSADTQYF. CDR3 nucleotides: TGTGCCAGCAGTACCGGGACTAGCGGGAGTGCAGATACGCAGTATTTT.